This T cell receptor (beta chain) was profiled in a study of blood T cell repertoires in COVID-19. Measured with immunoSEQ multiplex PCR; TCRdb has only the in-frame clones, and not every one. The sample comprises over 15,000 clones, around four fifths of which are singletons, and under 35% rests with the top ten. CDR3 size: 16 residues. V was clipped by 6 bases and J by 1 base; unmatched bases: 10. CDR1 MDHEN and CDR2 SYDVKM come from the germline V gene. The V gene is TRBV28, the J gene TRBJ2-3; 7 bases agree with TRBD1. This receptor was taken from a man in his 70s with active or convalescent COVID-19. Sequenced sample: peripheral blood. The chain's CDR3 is CASSQSNRGGTDTQYF. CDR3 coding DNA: TGTGCCAGCAGCCAATCAAACAGGGGAGGCACAGATACGCAGTATTTT.